Included here is one T cell receptor beta chain sequence, with context. Original processing methods: Counts of nucleated cells, estimated from reference gene primer amplification, were obtained. Clones were read by immunoSEQ multiplex PCR, and TCRdb kept only the in-frame ones, dropping some. Clonal size and the V and J genes are those of that table, whereas D and trimming came from the DNA. Of about 120,000 clones listed, over 65% were seen once; the top ten hold 0.65% to 0.95%. The CDR3 totals 15 residues. V gave up 1 base and J gave up 0 bases; unmatched junction bases: 3. Germline lookup yields CDR1 SQVTM and CDR2 ANQGSEA. This sample is part of a study of blood T cell repertoires in COVID-19. Study background: The origin of the acute and convalescent COVID-19 samples was the United States, Italy and Spain. T cells, B-cell-depleted T cells, or PBMCs supplied cDNA or gDNA.

The sample consisted of peripheral blood. The rearrangement uses TRBV29-1 and TRBJ2-3; 8 nucleotides line up with TRBD2. This TCR was recovered from a human donor with acute or convalescent COVID-19. The donor label of this sample is uncertain. CDR3 protein: CSVEGSGDSTDTQYF. The CDR3 region has the DNA TGCAGCGTTGAAGGTAGCGGGGATAGCACAGATACGCAGTATTTT.